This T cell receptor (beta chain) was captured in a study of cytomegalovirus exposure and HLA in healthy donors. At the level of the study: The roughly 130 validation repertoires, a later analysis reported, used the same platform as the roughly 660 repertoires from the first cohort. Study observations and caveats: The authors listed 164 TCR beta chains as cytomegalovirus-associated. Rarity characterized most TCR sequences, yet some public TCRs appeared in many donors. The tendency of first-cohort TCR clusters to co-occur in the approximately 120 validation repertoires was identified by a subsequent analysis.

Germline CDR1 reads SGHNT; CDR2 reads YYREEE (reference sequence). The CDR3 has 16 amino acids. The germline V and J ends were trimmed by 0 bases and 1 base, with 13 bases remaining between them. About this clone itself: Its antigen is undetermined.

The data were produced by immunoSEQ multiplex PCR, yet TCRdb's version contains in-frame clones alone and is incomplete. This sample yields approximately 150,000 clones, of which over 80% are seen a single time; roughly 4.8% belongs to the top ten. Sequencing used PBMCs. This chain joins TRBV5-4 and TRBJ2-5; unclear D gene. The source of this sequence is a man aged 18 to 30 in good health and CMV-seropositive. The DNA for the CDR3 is TGTGCCAGCAGCTTGGGATTGACCGGGTTCCAAGAGACCCAGTACTTC. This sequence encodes CASSLGLTGFQETQYF.